This T cell receptor beta chain is from a study of radiotherapy plus CTLA-4 blockade in lung cancer listed by TCRdb under 2018. For the study in its entirety: Objective responses were observed in 15% to 20% of enrolled patients, and disease control was achieved in 31%.

Summary of the overall study and its limitations: After treatment with radiotherapy and ipilimumab, TCR clones that originated in tumors expanded in peripheral blood. Increased serum interferon-beta after radiation, together with early dynamic changes in blood T cell clones, were reported to be the strongest predictors of response.

Of note for this clone: Its recognized antigen is unknown. No per-base quality is available; no much larger clone lies one base away.

Libraries were prepared through the immunoSEQ multiplex PCR assay. TCRdb holds this immuneACCESS table with in-frame rearrangements only. Some clones are missing; in checked studies, unresolved V genes explain under half, and the rest has no known cause. The sample table shows 23,000 or so clones, and about two thirds are seen once. In total, the top ten clones hold approximately 3% of the sample. Focal radiation therapy combined with CTLA-4 blockade (ipilimumab) was tested in patients with chemo-refractory metastatic non-small-cell lung cancer. The TCR was taken from a human donor with non-small cell lung cancer whose response to radiotherapy plus ipilimumab could not be evaluated. Sequencing was performed on peripheral blood, taken from a patient treated with radiotherapy plus ipilimumab.

The CDR3 sequence is CASLNYQGGAETQYF. The DNA sequence is given as TGTGCCAGCCTTAATTATCAGGGAGGGGCAGAGACCCAGTACTTC. In this chain, TRBV7-2 is recombined with TRBJ2-5; 7 bases in the junction line up with TRBD2. Taken from the germline V gene, the CDR1 and CDR2 loops are SGHTA and FQGNSA. The CDR3 contains 15 residues, cysteine and phenylalanine counted. The retained sequence is limited to the CDR3, 45 bases, with the frame set at the first base. V has 8 bases trimmed and J has 4 bases trimmed; junction bases matching no gene number 13.